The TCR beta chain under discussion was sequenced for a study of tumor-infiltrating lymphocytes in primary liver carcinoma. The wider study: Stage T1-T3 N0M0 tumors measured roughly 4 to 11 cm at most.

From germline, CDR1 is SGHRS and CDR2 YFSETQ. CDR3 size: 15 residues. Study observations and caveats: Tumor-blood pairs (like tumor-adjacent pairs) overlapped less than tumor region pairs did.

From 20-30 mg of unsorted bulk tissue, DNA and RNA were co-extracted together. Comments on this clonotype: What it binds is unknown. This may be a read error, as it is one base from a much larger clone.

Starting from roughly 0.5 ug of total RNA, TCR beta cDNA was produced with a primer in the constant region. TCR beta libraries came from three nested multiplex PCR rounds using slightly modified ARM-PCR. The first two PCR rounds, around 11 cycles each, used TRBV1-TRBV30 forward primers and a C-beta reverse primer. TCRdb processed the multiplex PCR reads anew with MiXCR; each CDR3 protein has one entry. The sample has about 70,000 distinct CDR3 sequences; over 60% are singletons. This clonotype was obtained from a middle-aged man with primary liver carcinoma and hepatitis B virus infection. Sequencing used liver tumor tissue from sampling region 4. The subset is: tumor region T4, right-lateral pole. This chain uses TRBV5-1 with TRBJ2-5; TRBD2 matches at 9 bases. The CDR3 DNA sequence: TGCGCCAGCAGCTTGAGTGCGGGAGGGCAAGATACCCAGTACTTC. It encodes CASSLSAGGQDTQYF.